The rows below give T cell receptor beta chains drawn from one sample of a study of CD8 T cells in Susac syndrome. Via MiXCR, TCRdb re-called the immunoSEQ multiplex PCR reads, giving one row per CDR3 protein. Of 250,000 to 300,000 distinct CDR3 sequences detected, over 75% appear once; the ten largest clones hold around 0.21%. Sequenced: CD8+ T cells from PBMCs. Receptor source: a human donor with multiple sclerosis. The CDR3 runs from the conserved cysteine through the conserved F or W. Fields, in order: clone size, D gene, J gene, V gene, CDR3 protein, CDR3 DNA. D genes are given only for firm matches. Size tells how often a clone was seen (once, few, many) or the class of an expanded clone, and some rows leave it out.

-	-	TRBJ2-4	TRBV11-2	CASTGAWGQNIQYF	TGTGCCAGCACCGGGGCCTGGGGTCAAAACATTCAGTACTTC
-	-	TRBJ2-1	TRBV4-3	CASSQWVADYNEQFF	TGCGCCAGCAGCCAGTGGGTAGCGGATTACAATGAGCAGTTCTTC
-	-	TRBJ1-4	TRBV25-1	CASSGEVRVEKLFF	TGTGCCAGCAGTGGAGAAGTTCGAGTCGAAAAACTGTTTTTT
-	TRBD2	TRBJ2-7	TRBV30	CAWSRLAVHEQYF	TGTGCCTGGAGTCGGCTAGCGGTCCACGAGCAGTACTTC
-	-	TRBJ1-4	TRBV20-1	CSASGSTNEKLFF	TGCAGTGCTAGTGGCAGTACCAATGAAAAACTGTTTTTT
-	-	TRBJ1-1	TRBV20-1	CSARGRDRGTEVFF	TGCAGTGCTAGAGGCAGGGACCGGGGAACTGAAGTTTTCTTT
-	TRBD2	TRBJ2-1	TRBV7-9	CASSFGTSSDEQFF	TGTGCCAGCAGCTTCGGGACTAGCAGCGATGAGCAGTTCTTC
-	-	TRBJ1-5	TRBV19	CASSIDHTGSGNQPQHF	TGTGCCAGTAGTATAGACCACACAGGGTCCGGCAATCAGCCCCAGCATTTT
once	TRBD1	TRBJ2-1	TRBV11-3	CASSFGTGGAEQFF	TGTGCCAGCAGCTTCGGGACAGGGGGCGCGGAGCAGTTCTTC
-	-	TRBJ2-7	TRBV11-2	CASSFFTGGYYEQYF	TGTGCCAGCAGCTTTTTTACAGGTGGTTACTACGAGCAGTACTTC
once	-	TRBJ2-7	TRBV29-1	CSAAPGAHEQYF	TGCAGCGCCGCCCCGGGGGCCCACGAGCAGTACTTC
-	-	TRBJ2-6	TRBV15	CATSPRTGANVLTF	TGTGCCACCAGCCCTAGGACTGGGGCCAACGTCCTGACTTTC
-	-	TRBJ1-2	TRBV7-2	CASSDGGENGYTF	TGTGCCAGCAGCGACGGAGGGGAAAATGGCTACACCTTC
-	TRBD2	TRBJ2-7	TRBV20-1	CSAPRERSSYEQYF	TGCAGTGCCCCGCGGGAGAGAAGCTCCTACGAGCAGTACTTC
-	-	TRBJ2-4	TRBV15	CATSRDFSGKIVQYF	TGTGCCACCAGCAGAGATTTCAGCGGAAAAATCGTTCAGTACTTC
-	TRBD2	TRBJ2-5	TRBV2	CASDPTSGETQYF	TGTGCCAGCGACCCTACTAGCGGAGAGACCCAGTACTTC
-	-	TRBJ1-3	TRBV11-2	CASSSGRWSAASSGNTIYF	TGTGCCAGCAGTTCCGGTAGGTGGTCGGCGGCCAGCTCTGGAAACACCATATATTTT
-	TRBD1	TRBJ2-7	TRBV28	CASSSDRGLQYEQYF	TGTGCCAGCAGTTCGGACAGGGGGCTTCAATACGAGCAGTACTTC
-	-	TRBJ2-7	TRBV27	CASSQPPGSYSYEQYF	TGTGCCAGCAGCCAACCCCCAGGGAGTTACTCCTACGAGCAGTACTTC
-	-	TRBJ2-2	TRBV28	CAITPSTGLNTGELFF	TGTGCCATCACGCCTAGTACAGGGTTGAACACCGGGGAGCTGTTTTTT
-	-	TRBJ2-7	TRBV6-1	CATLGTESSYEQYF	TGTGCCACTCTGGGGACGGAGAGCTCCTACGAGCAGTACTTC
-	TRBD2	TRBJ2-7	TRBV6-5	CALRTSGGWCYEQYF	TGTGCTCTACGGACTAGCGGGGGTTGGTGCTACGAGCAGTACTTC
-	-	TRBJ2-1	TRBV10-3	CAISDGGGGNEQFF	TGTGCCATCAGTGACGGGGGAGGGGGCAATGAGCAGTTCTTC
-	-	TRBJ2-4	TRBV20-1	CSAFTVELIKNIQYF	TGCAGTGCTTTCACAGTGGAATTGATCAAAAACATTCAGTACTTC
-	-	TRBJ2-1	TRBV28	CASSLPPAGSGISYNEQFF	TGTGCCAGCAGTTTACCCCCCGCGGGTAGCGGTATCTCCTACAATGAGCAGTTCTTC
-	TRBD2	TRBJ2-1	TRBV20-1	CSASWREGLNEQFF	TGCAGTGCTAGCTGGCGGGAGGGCCTCAATGAGCAGTTCTTC
-	-	TRBJ2-4	TRBV6-2/TRBV6-3	CASSSPLRFARNENIQYF	TGTGCCAGCAGTTCCCCCCTGAGGTTCGCCAGGAACGAAAACATTCAGTACTTC
once	TRBD1	TRBJ2-1	TRBV4-3	CASSPDRTGDNEQFF	TGCGCCAGCAGCCCTGACCGGACAGGCGACAATGAGCAGTTCTTC
-	-	TRBJ2-5	TRBV4-3	CASSQGGNTETQYF	TGCGCCAGCAGCCAAGGGGGAAATACAGAGACCCAGTACTTC
-	-	TRBJ1-5	TRBV19	CASSIEFGVNQPQHF	TGTGCCAGTAGTATAGAATTCGGCGTGAATCAGCCCCAGCATTTT
-	-	TRBJ1-1	TRBV7-9	CASSLPPGRNAEAFF	TGTGCCAGCAGCCTGCCTCCGGGGAGGAACGCTGAAGCTTTCTTT
few	-	TRBJ2-1	TRBV5-1	CASSLNYNEQFF	TGCGCCAGCAGCTTGAACTACAATGAGCAGTTCTTC
-	TRBD2	TRBJ2-3	TRBV5-4	CASSFRLAGEGGPDTQYF	TGTGCCAGCAGCTTCCGACTAGCGGGAGAGGGTGGTCCAGATACGCAGTATTTT
-	-	TRBJ2-3	TRBV28	CASSLIGSTDTQYF	TGTGCCAGCAGTTTAATAGGATCGACAGATACGCAGTATTTT
once	TRBD2	TRBJ2-7	TRBV25-1	CASSESSSGSYEQYF	TGTGCCAGCAGTGAATCCTCTAGCGGGAGTTACGAGCAGTACTTC
-	-	TRBJ1-1	TRBV12-3/TRBV12-4	CASSFISTNVFF	TGTGCCAGCAGTTTTATATCTACAAACGTTTTCTTT
-	-	TRBJ1-5	TRBV27	CASSLFGYSNQPQHF	TGTGCCAGCAGTTTATTTGGATATAGCAATCAGCCCCAGCATTTT
-	TRBD2	TRBJ2-3	TRBV7-9	CASSHGLAGATPDTQYF	TGTGCCAGCAGCCACGGACTAGCGGGAGCCACTCCAGATACGCAGTATTTT
-	-	TRBJ2-5	TRBV6-5	CASSYQRSYGQYF	TGTGCCAGCAGTTACCAGCGGTCCTACGGGCAGTACTTC
few	-	TRBJ1-1	TRBV13	CATRPGEGLEAFF	TGTGCCACCCGTCCGGGCGAAGGCCTTGAAGCTTTCTTT